This record concerns one T cell receptor (beta chain) sequence. The antigen is undetermined. This record belongs to a study of shared clonotypes between healthy human individuals. About the research overall: Serving as donors were two women and three men, whose ages spanned 18 to 49. Study-wide results and caveats: Since donors were few, the genetic and exposure-history diversity represented was limited.

The genomic DNA of each subset was split evenly across several immunoSEQ plates. Replicate PCRs run on unsorted PBMC used about 300 ng DNA, which was some 30,000 T cell genomes. TCRdb keeps only in-frame clones here, not all; method: immunoSEQ multiplex PCR. Of hundreds of thousands of clones detected, about four fifths appear once; the ten largest clones hold 13%. Sequenced material: PBMCs. The sequence came from a woman aged 40 to 50 in good health. Some clones in this sample may be carry-over from other donors' samples.

The CDR3: CASSLTGPSYNEQFF. The CDR3, as DNA: TGCGCCAGCAGCTTGACTGGCCCCTCCTACAATGAGCAGTTCTTC. The chain joins TRBV5-1 to TRBJ2-1; D gene uncertain. This CDR3 has 15 residues. The germline CDR1 and CDR2 sequences are SGHRS and YFSETQ. V lost 1 base, J lost 0 bases, and 8 bases lay in between.